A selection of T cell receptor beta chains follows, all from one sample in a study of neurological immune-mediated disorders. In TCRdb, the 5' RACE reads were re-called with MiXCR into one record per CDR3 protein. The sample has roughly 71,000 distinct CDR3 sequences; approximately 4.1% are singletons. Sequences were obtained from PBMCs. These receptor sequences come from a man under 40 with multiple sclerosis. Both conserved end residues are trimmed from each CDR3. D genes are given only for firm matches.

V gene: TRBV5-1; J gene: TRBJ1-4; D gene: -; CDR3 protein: ASSFSGAANEKLF
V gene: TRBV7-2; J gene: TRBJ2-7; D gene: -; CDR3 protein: ASSLVPDEQY
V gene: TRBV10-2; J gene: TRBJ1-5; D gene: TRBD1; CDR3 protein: ASSELGQVSNQPQN
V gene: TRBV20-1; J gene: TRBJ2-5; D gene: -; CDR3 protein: SASSQGWETQY
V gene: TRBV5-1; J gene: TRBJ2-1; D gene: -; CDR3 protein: ASSSGGGSNEQF
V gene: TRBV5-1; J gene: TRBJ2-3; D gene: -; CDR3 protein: ASSLGQSPKTDTQY
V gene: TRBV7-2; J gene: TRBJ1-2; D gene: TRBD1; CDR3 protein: ASSFDLRTGSNYGYT
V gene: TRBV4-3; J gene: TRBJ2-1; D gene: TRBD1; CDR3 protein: ASSQDTGTAVQF
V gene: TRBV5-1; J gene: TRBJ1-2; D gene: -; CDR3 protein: ASSSTQGNYGYT
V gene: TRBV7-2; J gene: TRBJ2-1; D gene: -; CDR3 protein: ASSLRQSYNEQF
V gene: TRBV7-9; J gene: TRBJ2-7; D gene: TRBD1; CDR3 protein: ASSLAPGGPLEQY
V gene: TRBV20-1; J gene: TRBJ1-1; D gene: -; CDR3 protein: SARAVKSYEAF
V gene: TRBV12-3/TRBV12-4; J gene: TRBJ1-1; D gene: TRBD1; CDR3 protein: ASSQPGQGIGAF
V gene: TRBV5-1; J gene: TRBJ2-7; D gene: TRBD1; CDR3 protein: ASSPFGQGAYEQY
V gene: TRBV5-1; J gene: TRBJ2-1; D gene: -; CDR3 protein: ASSGRTEEQF
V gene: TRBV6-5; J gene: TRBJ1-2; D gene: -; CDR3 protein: ASSYSMVQPGIYGYT
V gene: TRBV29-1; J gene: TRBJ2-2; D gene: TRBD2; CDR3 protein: SVDDGGAYTGELF
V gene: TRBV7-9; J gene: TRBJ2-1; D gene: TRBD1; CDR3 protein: ASSKDRGLSYNEQF
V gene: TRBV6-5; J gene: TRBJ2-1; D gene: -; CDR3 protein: ASSYSGGRDEQF
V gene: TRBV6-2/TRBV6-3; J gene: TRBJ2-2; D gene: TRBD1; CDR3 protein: ASSWTGVTGELF
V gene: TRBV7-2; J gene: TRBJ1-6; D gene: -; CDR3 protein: ASSLYPDRTFSPLN
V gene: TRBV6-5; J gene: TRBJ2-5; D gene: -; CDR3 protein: ASSYQPREVPETQY
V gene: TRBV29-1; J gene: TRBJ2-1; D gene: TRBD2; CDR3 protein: SVDRGGSGNEQF
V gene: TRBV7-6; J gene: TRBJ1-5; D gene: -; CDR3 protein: ASSGGGLQPQH
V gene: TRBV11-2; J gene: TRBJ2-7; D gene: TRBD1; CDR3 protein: ASSLEPTGRYEQY
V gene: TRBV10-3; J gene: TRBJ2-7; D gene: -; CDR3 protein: AISGLQGGEQY
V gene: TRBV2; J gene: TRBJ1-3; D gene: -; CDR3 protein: ASNMEPQNTIY
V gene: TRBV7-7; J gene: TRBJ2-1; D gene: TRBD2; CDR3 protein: ASSEGLAAYNEQF
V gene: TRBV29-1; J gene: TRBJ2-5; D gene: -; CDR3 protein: SVANNFGETQY
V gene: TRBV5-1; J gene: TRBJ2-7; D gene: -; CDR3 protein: ASSVGTQHYEQY
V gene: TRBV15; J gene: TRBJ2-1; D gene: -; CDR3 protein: ATSRPGGEQF
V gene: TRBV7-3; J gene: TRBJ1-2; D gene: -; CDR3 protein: ASSLTNGGNYGYT
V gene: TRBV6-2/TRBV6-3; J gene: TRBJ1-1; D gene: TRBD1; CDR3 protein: ASSDRDPEAF
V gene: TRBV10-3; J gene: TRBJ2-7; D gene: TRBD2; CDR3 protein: AISGLAGAYEQY
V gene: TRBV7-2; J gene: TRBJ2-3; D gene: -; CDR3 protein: ASSSTGTLAPDTQY
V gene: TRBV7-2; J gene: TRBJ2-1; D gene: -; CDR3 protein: ASSPYHNEQF
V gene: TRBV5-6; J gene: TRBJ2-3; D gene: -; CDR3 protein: ASSFGRDSTDTQY
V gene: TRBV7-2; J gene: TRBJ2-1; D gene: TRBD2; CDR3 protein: ASSLSRTSGGGEQF
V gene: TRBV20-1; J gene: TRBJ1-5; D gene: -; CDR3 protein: SARIQPQH
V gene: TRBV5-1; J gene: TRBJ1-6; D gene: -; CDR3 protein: ASSLSGGSNSPLH
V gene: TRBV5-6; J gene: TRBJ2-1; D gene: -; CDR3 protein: ASSSGLVNEQF
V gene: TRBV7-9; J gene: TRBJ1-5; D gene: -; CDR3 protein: ASSLGGVPPQH
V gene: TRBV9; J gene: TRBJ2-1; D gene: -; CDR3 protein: ASSGSVEQF
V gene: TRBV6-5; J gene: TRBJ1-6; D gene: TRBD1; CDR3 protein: ASSRDRVNSPLH
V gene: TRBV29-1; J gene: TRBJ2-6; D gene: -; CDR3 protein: SVPDVGSGANVLT
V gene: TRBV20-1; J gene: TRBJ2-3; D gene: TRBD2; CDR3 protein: SARVKPGLGADTQY
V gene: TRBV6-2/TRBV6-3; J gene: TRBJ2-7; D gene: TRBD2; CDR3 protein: ASSSRLAGGSMEQY
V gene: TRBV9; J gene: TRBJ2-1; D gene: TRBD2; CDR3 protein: ASSPAGVQYNEQF
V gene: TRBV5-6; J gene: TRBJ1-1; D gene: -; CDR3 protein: ASSNRKGGTEAF
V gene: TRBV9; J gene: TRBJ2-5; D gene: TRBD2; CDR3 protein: ASSVAGGAKQETQY
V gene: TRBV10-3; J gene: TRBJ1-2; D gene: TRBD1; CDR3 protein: AISHGTGVNYGYT
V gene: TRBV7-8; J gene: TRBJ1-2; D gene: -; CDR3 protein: ASSLDPEAYGYT
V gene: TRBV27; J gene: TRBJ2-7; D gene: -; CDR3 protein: ASSIRGPSYEQY
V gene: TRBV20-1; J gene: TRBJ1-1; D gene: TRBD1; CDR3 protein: SATQGGDTEAF
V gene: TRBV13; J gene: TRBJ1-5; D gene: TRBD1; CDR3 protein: ASSRDSRQPQH
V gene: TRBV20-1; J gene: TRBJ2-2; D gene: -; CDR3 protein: SARSYRKTSNTGELF
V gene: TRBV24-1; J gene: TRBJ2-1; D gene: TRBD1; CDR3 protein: ATSDPTGDSYNEQF
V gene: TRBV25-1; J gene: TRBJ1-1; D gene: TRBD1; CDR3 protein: ASSARQGARRNTEAF
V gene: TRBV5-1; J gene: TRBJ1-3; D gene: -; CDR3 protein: ASSLGDNGNTIY